This T cell receptor beta chain was retrieved from a study of beta chain features in type 1 diabetes. The whole isolated RNA underwent reverse transcription, so sequencing captured expressed TCRB transcripts. Method: immunoSEQ multiplex PCR; TCRdb's copy keeps in-frame clones and lacks some. The sample carries 130,000 to 150,000 clones, around 7% recorded once. Findings of the study overall: Patients and controls would be equally affected if PCR favored shorter templates.

A note on this clone: Its antigen is unknown. The sample carries other DNA sequences with the same CDR3.

Material for sequencing was central memory CD4+ T cells from blood. The origin of this receptor is a woman aged 25 to 39 in good health.

The CDR3 nucleotides read TGTGCCAGCAGCTTGAGACAGGGGGATGGCTACACCTTC. Translating gives CASSLRQGDGYTF. The chain employs TRBV7-8 and TRBJ1-2; 9 bases are shared with TRBD1. Germline V gene data show CDR1 as SGHVS and CDR2 as FQNEAQ. J lost 6 bases, V lost 3 bases, and 2 bases had no gene match. This CDR3 region has 13 residues.